This T cell receptor beta chain was recorded in a study of OX40 agonist ivuxolimab in advanced cancers. The table came from immunoSEQ multiplex PCR; TCRdb's copy has only in-frame clones and leaves some out. The sample lists about 130,000 clones, about 90% occurring once. This clone came up once. The source was CD4+ or CD8+ T cells sorted from blood, collected in a trial of the OX40 agonist ivuxolimab. The clonotype originates from an adult with an advanced solid tumor such as melanoma, head and neck, liver or kidney cancer.

CDR3 bases: TGTGCCATCAGTACCAGCCAAGAGACCCAGTACTTC. It encodes CAISTSQETQYF. The chain joins TRBV10-3 to TRBJ2-5, with D unresolved. V was shortened by 5 bases and J by 1 base, with 5 bases between the two germline ends. Germline CDR1 and CDR2: ENHRY and SYGVKD. This CDR3 is 12 amino acids long.